Listed here are 21 T cell receptor beta chains from one sample, sequenced in a study of tumor-infiltrating lymphocytes in primary liver carcinoma. The template, approximately 500 ng total RNA, yielded TCR beta cDNA made with a constant-region primer. Nested multiplex PCR, run for three rounds with slightly modified ARM-PCR, yielded TCR beta libraries. Investigators reported that the first two PCR rounds, at around 11 cycles each, used TRBV1-TRBV30 forward primers with a C-beta reverse primer. One entry per CDR3 protein, called by TCRdb with MiXCR from the multiplex PCR reads. The sample has 90,000 to 150,000 distinct CDR3 sequences, around two thirds seen once; the top ten hold approximately 9.7%. Starting material for RNA and DNA co-extraction consisted of roughly 19-31 mg of unsorted bulk tissue. Sequencing used liver tumor tissue from sampling region 1. The subset here: tumor region T1, superior pole. These receptor sequences come from a woman aged 60-75 years with primary liver carcinoma and hepatitis B virus infection.

With regard to this clonotype: The CDR3 does not end in the conserved phenylalanine or tryptophan, so this is likely a read error. The rearrangement joins TRBV6-1 to TRBJ2-4, with D unclear. V lost 3 bases, J lost 0 bases, and 12 bases lay in between. CDR3 size: 16 residues. Germline V lookup: CDR1 MNHNS, CDR2 SASEGT. The CDR3 region is CASSDPEQLAKNIQYL. Here the CDR3 DNA reads TGTGCCAGCAGTGACCCGGAACAGCTAGCCAAAAACATTCAGTACCTC.

Relative to its sample, this clonotype is medium-sized (0.01 to 0.1%). This chain connects TRBV11-2 to TRBJ2-7; a possible D gene is TRBD1 (6 bases). Germline V CDR1 and CDR2: SGHAT, FQNNGV. CDR3 length: 14 residues. Trimming took off 2 bases at V and 5 bases at J, with 13 bases between the two ends. In nucleotides, the CDR3 is TGTGCCAGCAGCTTACAGGGGAGTGGCAACGAGCAGTACTTC. This encodes CASSLQGSGNEQYF.

There are many counts of this clonotype. The V and J genes are TRBV12-3 or TRBV12-4 and TRBJ1-1; D is unclear. With 5 bases removed from V and 3 bases from J, the gap between germline ends came to 13 bases. This CDR3 has 14 residues. CDR3 sequence reads: CASSAVAAHTEAFF. In DNA, the CDR3 is TGTGCCAGCAGTGCAGTCGCAGCCCACACTGAAGCTTTCTTT.

In regard to this clonotype: A read error may produce the germline difference seen at one junction end. This chain connects TRBV11-2 to TRBJ2-7; the D is unclear. CDR1 and CDR2 from the germline V gene are SGHAT and FQNNGV. The CDR3 spans 14 residues. The CDR3 DNA reads as TGTGCCTGCAGCTTATGGGGTCTGTCCTACGAGCAGTACTTC. Encoded protein: CACSLWGLSYEQYF.

With respect to this clonotype: It may be a read error: a sequence one base away is much more abundant. This chain links TRBV4-2 with TRBJ2-1, with 9 bases identical to TRBD1. The CDR3 is 14 residues long. Germline CDR1 LGHNA, CDR2 YNFKEQ. The CDR3 here is CVSSPRDRVNVQFF. Here the CDR3 DNA reads TGTGTCAGCAGCCCTCGGGACAGGGTCAATGTGCAGTTCTTC.

About this clonotype: A read error is possible here, since a much larger clone lies one base away. The chain is built from TRBV6-9 and TRBJ1-4, with D unclear. The length of the CDR3 is 16 residues. The V gene's germline CDR1 is MNHGY and CDR2 SVAAGI. CDR3 amino acids: CANSYSASGINEKLFF. The CDR3 DNA follows: TGTGCCAACAGTTATTCGGCCAGTGGAATTAATGAAAAACTGTTTTTT.

This clonotype was recorded once. The junction shows a germline mismatch at one end, possibly a read error. The genes are TRBV6-5 and TRBJ1-2; TRBD1 aligns across 9 bases. From germline, CDR1 is MNHEY and CDR2 SVGAGI. CDR3 size: 14 residues. CDR3 loop: CASRRDRANYDYTF. The CDR3 DNA sequence: TGTGCTAGCAGAAGGGACAGGGCTAACTATGACTACACCTTC.

Comment on this clonotype: The junction and the germline gene differ at one end; a read error may be behind it. The rearrangement uses TRBV6-6 and TRBJ1-2; tentatively, D is TRBD1 (5 bases). The germline CDR1 and CDR2 sequences are MNHNY and SVGAGI (reference sequence). This CDR3 comprises 14 residues. The CDR3 protein is CASIYNAHQGGYTF. DNA of the CDR3: TGTGCCAGCATTTACAACGCCCACCAGGGCGGCTACACCTTC.

Details on this clonotype: With a much larger clone just one base away, this may be a read error. This chain joins TRBV5-1 and TRBJ2-2, with D perhaps matching TRBD2 (6 bases). Germline CDR1 SGHRS, CDR2 YFSETQ. The CDR3 contains 15 residues. CDR3 nucleotides: TGCGCCAGCAGCCGGCGGGACTCTAACACCGGGAAGCTGTTTTTT. Amino acid sequence: CASSRRDSNTGKLFF.

This clonotype was observed a few times. The CDR3 DNA follows: TGCGCCAGCAGCCTCGCGATAACTAGCACAGATACGCAGTATTTT. Protein product: CASSLAITSTDTQYF. V is TRBV5-1 and J is TRBJ2-3; no clear D. This CDR3 region has 15 residues. V was clipped by 4 bases and J by 0 bases, with 12 bases between them. CDR1 is SGHRS, CDR2 YFSETQ, per germline.

This clonotype rates as medium-sized (0.01 to 0.1%). The chain couples TRBV11-2 to TRBJ1-1; no reliable D call. V was clipped by 1 base and J by 7 bases, with 7 bases between them. The CDR3 spans 12 residues. Germline V gives CDR1 SGHAT, CDR2 FQNNGV. In DNA, the CDR3 is TGTGCCAGCAGCTTAGGACGGCTTGAAGCTTTCTTT. It specifies CASSLGRLEAFF.

This clonotype appeared many times. This chain joins TRBV12-3 or TRBV12-4 and TRBJ2-5; D possibly corresponds to TRBD1 (5 bases). V lost 6 bases to trimming and J lost 0 bases, with 11 bases between them. The length of the CDR3 is 14 residues. CDR3 coding DNA: TGTGCCAGCAGCCAAGACAGATACCAAGAGACCCAGTACTTC. Its protein is CASSQDRYQETQYF.

On this clonotype: The junction departs from germline at one end; a sequencing error may be responsible. The V and J genes are TRBV11-2 and TRBJ2-2; TRBD2 might be the D (7 bases). The germline gives CDR1 SGHAT, CDR2 FQNNGV. CDR3 length equals 13 residues. CDR3 in DNA: TGTGCCAGCAAAGCTCAGAACACCGGGGGGCTGTCTTTT. Translated: CASKAQNTGGLSF. The whole variable domain, filled in from reference TRBV11-2 and TRBJ2-2, reads EAGVAQSPRYKIIEKRQSVAFWCNPISGHATLYWYQQILGQGPKLLIQFQNNGVVDDSQLPKDRFSAERLKGVDSTLKIQPAKLEDSAVYLCASKAQNTGGLSFGEGSRLTVL.

The table lists this clonotype with a few counts. The chain employs TRBV7-9 and TRBJ2-7; either TRBD1 or TRBD2 may supply D (5 bases each). The CDR3 runs 15 residues. The germline CDR1 and CDR2 sequences are SEHNR and FQNEAQ (reference sequence). Trimming took 0 bases from V and 7 from J, leaving 16 bases between them. The CDR3 protein is CASSLAGTNPGEQYF. The CDR3 region has the DNA TGTGCCAGCAGCTTAGCGGGGACCAACCCGGGGGAGCAGTACTTC.

With regard to this clonotype: A read error may explain this, as a much larger clone is one base away. This chain joins TRBV12-5 and TRBJ2-1; 9 nucleotides align to TRBD2. The CDR3 runs 12 residues. Looked up from germline, CDR1 is LGHNT and CDR2 is FRNRAP. Trimming at V came to 8 bases and at J to 9 bases, leaving 5 bases not matched to a gene. The CDR3 nucleotides are TGTGCTAGTAGCGGGAGGAAGACTGAGCAGTTCTTC. This encodes CASSGRKTEQFF.

At least ten counts were recorded for this clonotype. The chain joins TRBV29-1 to TRBJ2-7; D is unclear. Trimming took off 6 bases at V and 2 bases at J, with 11 bases between the two ends. This CDR3 contains 12 residues. Germline V gene sequence: CDR1 SQVTM, CDR2 ANQGSEA. The chain's CDR3 is CSVSSDPYEQYF. The DNA of the CDR3 is TGCAGCGTCTCCTCGGACCCCTACGAGCAGTACTTC.

This clonotype was detected only once. The conserved phenylalanine or tryptophan normally closing the CDR3 is absent here, so this likely arose from a read error. The V and J genes are TRBV5-1 and TRBJ1-2; 10 bases match TRBD1. CDR3 length: 14 amino acids. CDR1 and CDR2 (germline): SGHRS, YFSETQ. With 4 bases clipped from V and 5 bases from J, the junction kept 5 bases outside the gene matches. CDR3 sequence (DNA): TGCGCCAGCAGCCCAAGACAGGGGGCGTATGGCTACACCTAC. This translates into CASSPRQGAYGYTY.

For this clonotype: A much larger clone lies one base from this, so it may be a read error. The V call is TRBV4-2, the J call TRBJ1-1, with a tentative D call TRBD1 (5 bases). The V gene lost 4 bases and the J gene lost 11 bases, with 14 bases spanning the gap. Germline assignment: CDR1 LGHNA and CDR2 YNFKEQ. CDR3 length: 12 residues. This CDR3 reads CASSPGWGRAFF. The CDR3, as DNA: TGTGCCAGCAGCCCAGGCTGGGGGAGGGCTTTCTTT.

The table lists this clonotype with many counts. V is TRBV7-9 and J is TRBJ2-7; D tentatively fits TRBD1 or TRBD2 (5 bases each). The CDR3 is 13 amino acids. V was shortened by 0 bases and J by 13 bases, with 16 bases between the two germline ends. Germline CDR1 SEHNR, CDR2 FQNEAQ (reference sequence). The CDR3 nucleotides are TGTGCCAGCAGCTTAGCTGGGACGCTTCAACCTTACTTC. Translating gives CASSLAGTLQPYF.

With regard to this clonotype: In this CDR3 the conserved last residue, phenylalanine or tryptophan, is missing, so a read error is likely. The CDR3 loop reads CSVVRQRSTGELFL. The CDR3 nucleotides are TGCAGCGTTGTACGACAGCGGAGCACCGGGGAGCTGTTTCTT. The chain carries TRBV29-1 and TRBJ2-2; either TRBD1 or TRBD2 may supply D (5 bases each). Trimming cost V 4 bases and J 4 bases, with 13 bases left between them. Germline CDR1 reads SQVTM; CDR2 reads ANQGSEA. The CDR3 has 14 residues.

Remarks on this clonotype: This may be a read error, as it is one base from a much larger clone. The V and J genes are TRBV29-1 and TRBJ2-3; D unclear. Germline CDR1 reads SQVTM; CDR2 reads ANQGSEA. The CDR3 is made up of 13 amino acids. The CDR3 sequence: CRVDAASTDTQYF. DNA for the CDR3: TGCAGGGTTGACGCTGCTAGCACAGATACGCAGTATTTT.